The 5 T cell receptor beta chains below were found in one sample sequenced in a study of cytomegalovirus exposure and HLA in healthy donors. Use of 60 Vbeta and 13 Jbeta primers characterized the PCR. The table came from immunoSEQ multiplex PCR; TCRdb's copy has only in-frame clones and leaves some out. The data contain nearly 95,000 clones, around 8% of them singletons. Sequenced sample: PBMCs. The receptors shown here come from a man aged 50-59 years in good health and CMV-seronegative.

There are a few counts of this clone. The J gene is TRBJ2-3, the V gene TRBV27; 8 bases are a match to TRBD2. Germline CDR1 MNHEY, CDR2 SMNVEV (reference sequence). With 4 bases clipped from V and 3 bases from J, the junction kept 6 bases outside the gene matches. CDR3 length: 15 residues. CDR3: CASSSERGWTDTQYF. DNA for the CDR3: TGTGCCAGCAGTTCGGAGCGGGGGTGGACAGATACGCAGTATTTT.

This chain joins TRBV5-1 and TRBJ1-4; tentatively, D is TRBD1 (6 bases). The CDR3 sequence is 15 residues long. The V end was cut by 0 bases, the J end by 6 bases, with 12 bases between. Per the germline V gene, CDR1 is SGHRS and CDR2 is YFSETQ. The chain's CDR3 is CASSLAGEGHEKLFF. DNA of the CDR3: TGCGCCAGCAGCTTGGCAGGGGAGGGTCATGAAAAACTGTTTTTT. Full variable domain (outside the CDR3, taken from reference TRBV5-1 and TRBJ1-4): KAGVTQTPRYLIKTRGQQVTLSCSPISGHRSVSWYQQTPGQGLQFLFEYFSETQRNKGNFPGRFSGRQFSNSRSEMNVSTLELGDSALYLCASSLAGEGHEKLFFGSGTQLSVL.

The chain couples TRBV5-6 to TRBJ2-3; maybe TRBD2 (7 bases). Germline V gene sequence: CDR1 SGHDT, CDR2 YYEEEE. Trimming shortened V by 0 bases and J by 4 bases, and 15 bases separated the two germline ends. The CDR3 extends over 16 amino acids. CDR3 sequence (DNA): TGTGCCAGCAGCTTGGAAGTGGGGGGGCCGTCAGATACGCAGTATTTT. The encoded protein is CASSLEVGGPSDTQYF.

The table lists this clone with a few counts. This sequence joins TRBV5-4 and TRBJ2-3, with TRBD2 as a possible D gene (6 bases). This CDR3 comprises 13 residues. Germline V lookup: CDR1 SGHNT, CDR2 YYREEE (reference sequence). V was cut by 6 bases and J by 1 base, with 9 bases left in between. CDR3 in amino acids: CASMEGGTDTQYF. DNA of the CDR3: TGTGCCAGCATGGAGGGAGGCACAGATACGCAGTATTTT.

The genes are TRBV11-2 and TRBJ2-3, with TRBD2 matching 7 bases. Germline CDR1 and CDR2: SGHAT and FQNNGV. V gave up 4 bases and J gave up 2 bases; unmatched junction bases: 12. The CDR3 runs to 17 residues. The DNA for the CDR3 is TGTGCCAGCAGCTCCCCAAAGAGCGGGAAGAACACAGATACGCAGTATTTT. Translated: CASSSPKSGKNTDTQYF. Based on the CDR3 plus reference TRBV11-2 and TRBJ2-3, the full variable domain is EAGVAQSPRYKIIEKRQSVAFWCNPISGHATLYWYQQILGQGPKLLIQFQNNGVVDDSQLPKDRFSAERLKGVDSTLKIQPAKLEDSAVYLCASSSPKSGKNTDTQYFGPGTRLTVL.